The 31 T cell receptor beta chains below come from one sample, sequenced in a study of blood T cell repertoires in COVID-19. Profiled with immunoSEQ multiplex PCR; TCRdb holds only in-frame clones, not every one. The sample carries a few hundred thousand clones, 70% to 85% recorded once. Sequenced input: peripheral blood. Receptors originate from a woman aged 40 to 49 who had recovered from COVID-19.

The CDR3 loop is CASTGNTGELFF. CDR3 nucleotides: TGTGCCAGTACGGGGAACACCGGGGAGCTGTTTTTT. The J gene is TRBJ2-2, the V gene TRBV12-3 or TRBV12-4; D is unclear. This CDR3 has 12 amino acids. The V end was cut by 9 bases, the J end by 1 base, with 6 bases between.

The chain is built from TRBV20-1 and TRBJ2-3; 9 bases are a match to TRBD1. This CDR3 is 13 amino acids long. CDR1 and CDR2 from the germline V gene are DFQATT and SNEGSKA (reference sequence). The ends lost 4 bases at V and 3 bases at J; junction bases unmatched: 2. The CDR3 bases are TGCAGTGCTAATGACAGGGGGACAGATACGCAGTATTTT. Protein: CSANDRGTDTQYF.

This chain joins TRBV12-3 or TRBV12-4 and TRBJ2-5; perhaps TRBD1 as D (6 bases). V lost 6 bases to trimming and J lost 5 bases, with 13 bases between them. This CDR3 region has 13 residues. The DNA for the CDR3 is TGTGCCAGCAGCCGGGACAATGAGGAGACCCAGTACTTC. It yields the protein CASSRDNEETQYF.

The chain links TRBV11-3 to TRBJ2-5; TRBD1 aligns across 7 bases. Germline V lookup: CDR1 SGHNT, CDR2 YENEEA. The V gene end was trimmed by 0 bases and the J gene end by 2 bases; junction bases not matched to a gene: 18. CDR3 length: 20 amino acids. CDR3 region: CASSLDPVLGDRTPQETQYF. The CDR3 coding sequence is TGTGCCAGCAGCTTAGATCCGGTCCTCGGGGACAGAACACCACAAGAGACCCAGTACTTC.

This clone is a singleton in its sample. The chain couples TRBV5-6 to TRBJ2-3; the match to TRBD1 covers 10 bases. The CDR3 consists of 17 residues. The V gene end was trimmed by 0 bases and the J gene end by 5 bases; junction bases not matched to a gene: 9. The germline CDR1 and CDR2 sequences are SGHDT and YYEEEE. The DNA for the CDR3 is TGTGCCAGCAGCTTGGCCTTGGACAGGGGGTCGGGAGATACGCAGTATTTT. It codes for CASSLALDRGSGDTQYF.

This chain joins TRBV29-1 and TRBJ1-1; no clear D gene. The CDR3 runs to 13 residues. CDR1 SQVTM and CDR2 ANQGSEA come from the germline V gene. Trimming removed 6 bases at V and 3 bases at J, with 14 bases between. CDR3 bases: TGCAGCGTCGTGCTACTTGTGGACACTGAAGCTTTCTTT. Residues: CSVVLLVDTEAFF.

The V and J genes are TRBV12-5 and TRBJ1-5; TRBD1 might be the D (5 bases). Germline V gene data show CDR1 as LGHNT and CDR2 as FRNRAP. The ends were cut back, 1 base at V and 8 bases at J, with 6 bases in the middle. The CDR3 spans 12 residues. Here the CDR3 reads CASGLGREPQHF. Here the CDR3 DNA reads TGTGCTAGTGGTTTGGGCAGGGAGCCCCAGCATTTT.

The rearrangement joins TRBV27 to TRBJ2-5; 10 bases fit TRBD2. The J segment lost 3 bases and the V segment lost 1 base, leaving 8 bases of the junction unmatched. There are 17 residues in the CDR3. Germline V gives CDR1 MNHEY, CDR2 SMNVEV (reference sequence). CDR3 sequence reads: CASSLCSLAGVKETQYF. The CDR3 DNA follows: TGTGCCAGCAGTTTATGTTCTCTAGCGGGGGTTAAAGAGACCCAGTACTTC.

The CDR3 nucleotides are TGTGCCAGCAGCCCGGACAGGGGGCTAAATACGCAGTATTTT. Its protein product is CASSPDRGLNTQYF. The V call is TRBV5-4, the J call TRBJ2-3, with 11 bases lining up with TRBD1. The CDR3 is 14 residues long. From germline, CDR1 is SGHNT and CDR2 YYREEE (reference sequence). The V segment lost 4 bases and the J segment 7 bases; nucleotides outside the gene matches: 5.

The V and J genes are TRBV27 and TRBJ2-1, with D unresolved. The CDR3 totals 14 residues. V lost 5 bases, J lost 0 bases, and 8 bases lay in between. Germline V CDR1 and CDR2: MNHEY, SMNVEV (reference sequence). As DNA, the CDR3 is TGTGCCAGCAGTGGGCCAAGCTCCTACAATGAGCAGTTCTTC. Translation: CASSGPSSYNEQFF.

V usage is TRBV4-3 and J usage is TRBJ1-5; maybe TRBD1 (6 bases). The CDR3 totals 13 residues. Germline V gene lookup returns CDR1 LGHNA and CDR2 YSLEER. Trimming took off 3 bases at V and 4 bases at J, with 7 bases between the two ends. CDR3: CASSQTGNQPQHF. CDR3 nucleotide sequence: TGCGCCAGCAGCCAGACAGGTAATCAGCCCCAGCATTTT.

The chain joins TRBV5-6 to TRBJ2-3, with a possible D match to TRBD1 (6 bases). Germline V CDR1 and CDR2: SGHDT, YYEEEE. This CDR3 region has 14 residues. Between the trimmed V and J ends, which lost 4 bases and 3 bases, there was a span of 12 bases. The CDR3 sequence: CASSTGSLTDTQYF. The CDR3, as DNA: TGTGCCAGCAGCACAGGGTCACTGACAGATACGCAGTATTTT.

This clone was counted between two and nine times. This sequence joins TRBV6-5 and TRBJ2-2; 9 bases line up with TRBD1. V lost 8 bases and J lost 6; bases outside the gene matches: 10. This CDR3 spans 15 amino acids. Germline CDR1 is MNHEY and CDR2 is SVGAGI. Written as DNA, the CDR3 is TGTGCCAGCCGCCGACAGGGGGGTACGGCCGGGGAGCTGTTTTTT. This gives the protein CASRRQGGTAGELFF.

The V and J genes are TRBV2 and TRBJ2-5; the D gene is possibly TRBD1 (6 bases). This CDR3 has 12 residues. The V gene lost 7 bases and the J gene lost 3 bases, with 9 bases spanning the gap. The germline V gene has CDR1 SNHLY and CDR2 FYNNEI. CDR3 bases: TGTGCCAGCAAGGGGGATGAAGAGACCCAGTACTTC. Translation: CASKGDEETQYF.

In its sample, this clone was seen a few times. The chain has TRBV5-1 and TRBJ2-3; maybe TRBD2 (6 bases). The CDR3 runs to 15 residues. Trimming removed 2 bases at V and 6 bases at J, with 16 bases between. Germline V gene lookup returns CDR1 SGHRS and CDR2 YFSETQ. The CDR3 coding sequence is TGCGCCAGCAGCTTAGATACGGGGAGGATGGATACGCAGTATTTT. It encodes CASSLDTGRMDTQYF.

CDR3 coding DNA: TGTGCCAGCAGCCAAGACCCCGGGTACTCAAACTACAGGGGAAAGGGGATTAATGAAAAACTGTTTTTT. Translating it yields CASSQDPGYSNYRGKGINEKLFF. The chain has TRBV4-2 and TRBJ1-4; 7 bases match TRBD1. Germline lookup yields CDR1 LGHNA and CDR2 YNFKEQ. The ends lost 0 bases at V and 4 bases at J; junction bases unmatched: 26. CDR3 size: 23 residues.

The CDR3 DNA sequence: TGTGCCAGCTCCGCTACGGGTCCAGGGGGTAGTCAGCCCCAGCATTTT. It translates to CASSATGPGGSQPQHF. J is TRBJ1-5 and V is TRBV18; the match to TRBD1 covers 7 bases. The ends lost 6 bases at V and 6 bases at J; junction bases unmatched: 14. The CDR3 loop spans 16 amino acids. Germline V CDR1 and CDR2: KGHSH, LQKENI.

The V gene is TRBV6-5, the J gene TRBJ1-2, with D possibly matching TRBD1 (6 bases). The V and J ends lost 10 bases and 0 bases respectively, with 15 bases between them. From germline, CDR1 is MNHEY and CDR2 SVGAGI. The CDR3 totals 14 residues. CDR3 in amino acids: CATRHRAANYGYTF. CDR3 sequence (DNA): TGTGCCACCAGACACAGGGCCGCTAACTATGGCTACACCTTC.

This clone appeared a single time. The chain joins TRBV4-1 to TRBJ2-4, with TRBD1 identical over 7 bases. This CDR3 contains 18 residues. CDR1 and CDR2 (germline): MGHRA, YSYEKL. V trimming: 4 bases; J trimming: 0 bases; junction bases outside the gene matches: 12. The CDR3 region is CASSRTAGTEIAKNIQYF. As DNA, the CDR3 is TGCGCCAGCAGCCGGACCGCCGGGACAGAAATAGCCAAAAACATTCAGTACTTC.

The sample holds one count of this clone. The CDR3 region has the DNA TGTGCCAGCAGTCGGAGACAGGGGGCTGATGGTTCACCCCTCCACTTT. As protein: CASSRRQGADGSPLHF. The chain uses TRBV7-2 and TRBJ1-6, with 10 bases identical to TRBD1. Germline V lookup: CDR1 SGHTA, CDR2 FQGNSA. V dropped 6 bases and J dropped 9; count of bases not matched to a gene: 11. The CDR3 is 16 residues long. The complete variable domain, with remaining parts taken from reference TRBV7-2 and TRBJ1-6, reads GAGVSQSPSNKVTEKGKDVELRCDPISGHTALYWYRQSLGQGLEFLIYFQGNSAPDKSGLPSDRFSAERTGGSVSTLTIQRTQQEDSAVYLCASSRRQGADGSPLHFGNGTRLTVT.

This clone showed up just once. The V gene is TRBV6-4, the J gene TRBJ2-5, with 8 bases matching TRBD2. The CDR3 sequence is 13 residues long. V lost 3 bases and J lost 7; bases outside the gene matches: 4. Germline-derived CDR1 and CDR2 are MRHNA and SNTAGT. In DNA form, the CDR3 reads TGTGCCAGCAGTGATTCGGGGGGGGCGACCCAGTACTTC. Residues: CASSDSGGATQYF.

V and J are TRBV11-3 and TRBJ2-1, with a possible D match to TRBD1 (5 bases). Trimming removed 0 bases from V and 12 bases from J, with 12 bases in between. The V gene's germline CDR1 is SGHNT and CDR2 YENEEA. The CDR3 totals 13 residues. CDR3 DNA: TGTGCCAGCAGCTTAGACCAAGGACACCTGCAGTTCTTC. Translated: CASSLDQGHLQFF.

The J gene is TRBJ1-5, the V gene TRBV5-6; possibly TRBD1 for D (5 bases). The germline CDR1 and CDR2 sequences are SGHDT and YYEEEE. This CDR3 has 15 residues. Trimming removed 4 bases from V and 0 bases from J, with 11 bases in between. The CDR3 DNA is TGTGCCAGCAGCACCGCGGACATTAGCAATCAGCCCCAGCATTTT. Its translation is CASSTADISNQPQHF.

The chain joins TRBV25-1 to TRBJ1-1; D not certain. There are 13 residues in the CDR3. V lost 6 bases to trimming and J lost 0 bases, with 8 bases between them. Germline CDR1 is MGHDK and CDR2 is SYGVNS. The CDR3 DNA is TGTGCCAGCAGATCAGTGATGAACACTGAAGCTTTCTTT. This translates into CASRSVMNTEAFF.

This clone was observed a handful of times. The chain joins TRBV12-3 or TRBV12-4 to TRBJ2-1; no reliable D call. The CDR3 is 13 residues long. Trimming took off 7 bases at V and 11 bases at J, with 18 bases between the two ends. The chain's CDR3 is CASTDQTGAKQFF. DNA for the CDR3: TGTGCCAGCACCGACCAAACCGGAGCCAAGCAGTTCTTC.

The chain combines TRBV9 with TRBJ2-5; a possible D gene is TRBD1 (6 bases). V was pared by 2 bases and J by 0 bases, with 8 bases between. From germline, CDR1 is SGDLS and CDR2 YYNGEE. The CDR3 is 14 residues long. The CDR3 loop reads CASSVTGYQETQYF. In DNA, the CDR3 is TGTGCCAGCAGCGTTACAGGGTACCAAGAGACCCAGTACTTC.

The rearrangement links TRBV7-9 to TRBJ2-7; 7 nucleotides line up with TRBD2. The CDR3 runs to 14 residues. The germline gives CDR1 SEHNR, CDR2 FQNEAQ (reference sequence). J gave up 5 bases and V 3 bases, and 7 bases lay outside the gene matches. The CDR3 protein is CASSLTAGEHEQYF. CDR3 DNA: TGTGCCAGCAGCTTGACCGCGGGGGAGCACGAGCAGTACTTC.

The chain employs TRBV29-1 and TRBJ1-1; TRBD1 aligns across 8 bases. This CDR3 is built from 16 residues. Trimming removed 1 base from V and 4 bases from J; junction bases left unmatched: 11. CDR1 and CDR2 from the germline V gene are SQVTM and ANQGSEA. In DNA form, the CDR3 reads TGCAGCGTTGAAGTCCAGAGTCAGGGGGCGGGCACTGAAGCTTTCTTT. Translation: CSVEVQSQGAGTEAFF.

The CDR3 region is CASSVADYEVKQYF. Here the CDR3 DNA reads TGTGCCAGCAGCGTAGCTGATTATGAGGTCAAGCAGTACTTC. The rearrangement uses TRBV9 and TRBJ2-7; D is undetermined. The CDR3 runs to 14 residues. Germline lookup yields CDR1 SGDLS and CDR2 YYNGEE. Trimming shortened V by 0 bases and J by 8 bases, and 15 bases separated the two germline ends.

The gene calls are TRBV11-2 and TRBJ2-7, with 10 bases lining up with TRBD1. The germline V gene encodes CDR1 SGHAT and CDR2 FQNNGV. The ends lost 1 base at V and 2 bases at J; junction bases unmatched: 5. This CDR3 region has 16 residues. As DNA, the CDR3 is TGTGCCAGCAGCTTAGCCTGGGGACAGGGGACCTACGAGCAGTACTTC. It translates to CASSLAWGQGTYEQYF.

CDR3 DNA: TGTGCCAGCAGCTCTCCGCGCGGGGGGACGTACAATGAGCAGTTCTTC. Its translation: CASSSPRGGTYNEQFF. The chain has TRBV7-9 and TRBJ2-1, with 8 bases matching TRBD2. V was clipped by 4 bases and J by 4 bases; unmatched bases: 9. Germline CDR1 is SEHNR and CDR2 is FQNEAQ (reference sequence). The CDR3 consists of 16 residues.